A single sample is the source of the 31 T cell receptor beta chains below, sequenced in a study of beta chain features in type 1 diabetes. Investigators reverse transcribed all isolated RNA, so they sequenced expressed TCRB transcripts. The assay was immunoSEQ multiplex PCR, and TCRdb's table has in-frame clones only and misses some. Of 150,000 to 200,000 clones listed, about 9.8% are singletons. Input material: central memory CD4+ T cells from blood. These receptors were obtained from a woman under 30 in good health.

The V gene is TRBV18, the J gene TRBJ2-1; 9 nucleotides agree with TRBD2. Germline loops: CDR1 KGHSH, CDR2 LQKENI. This CDR3 contains 15 residues. Losses at the gene ends were 2 bases for V and 8 bases for J; bases not matched to a gene: 7. CDR3 amino acids: CASSPSETSGDEQFF. CDR3 sequence (DNA): TGTGCCAGCTCACCATCAGAGACTAGCGGCGATGAGCAGTTCTTC.

This clone was seen only a few times. The J gene is TRBJ1-1, the V gene TRBV7-3; the match to TRBD1 covers 7 bases. J was trimmed by 1 base and V by 1 base; bases with no gene match: 6. Germline V gene lookup returns CDR1 SGHTA and CDR2 FQGTGA. There are 16 residues in the CDR3. CDR3 amino acids: CASSLRSGTANTEAFF. In DNA form, the CDR3 reads TGTGCCAGCAGCTTAAGGTCCGGGACAGCGAACACTGAAGCTTTCTTT.

The gene calls are TRBV30 and TRBJ1-5; 7 bases align to TRBD1. CDR1 is GTSNPN, CDR2 SVGIG, per germline (reference sequence). V dropped 2 bases and J dropped 2; count of bases not matched to a gene: 3. CDR3 size: 14 residues. The CDR3 nucleotides are TGTGCCTGGAGTATTGACAGGGGCAATCAGCCCCAGCATTTT. Its translation is CAWSIDRGNQPQHF. The whole variable domain, filled in from reference TRBV30 and TRBJ1-5, reads SQTIHQWPATLVQPVGSPLSLECTVEGTSNPNLYWYRQAAGRGLQLLFYSVGIGQISSEVPQNLSASRPQDRQFILSSKKLLLSDSGFYLCAWSIDRGNQPQHFGDGTRLSIL.

The chain employs TRBV5-8 and TRBJ2-6; D remains unclear. Trimming removed 0 bases at V and 0 bases at J, with 13 bases between. CDR3 length: 18 amino acids. CDR1 is SGHTS, CDR2 YDEGEE, per germline. The CDR3 protein is CASSLAPSSYSGANVLTF. The CDR3 nucleotides read TGTGCCAGCAGCTTGGCTCCGTCCTCTTACTCTGGGGCCAACGTCCTGACTTTC. The entire variable domain, with the rest obtained from reference TRBV5-8 and TRBJ2-6, is as follows: EAGVTQSPTHLIKTRGQQATLRCSPISGHTSVYWYQQALGLGLQFLLWYDEGEERNRGNFPPRFSGRQFPNYSSELNVNALELEDSALYLCASSLAPSSYSGANVLTFGAGSRLTVL.

The table lists this clone with a few counts. CDR3 amino acids: CASSVEDRVSGELFF. The CDR3 coding sequence is TGTGCCAGCAGCGTAGAGGACAGGGTTTCGGGGGAGCTGTTTTTT. The rearrangement joins TRBV7-6 to TRBJ2-2, with 8 positions matching TRBD1. V was clipped by 5 bases and J by 8 bases; unmatched bases: 10. This CDR3 is 15 amino acids long. Germline CDR1 SGHVS, CDR2 FNYEAQ.

This clone was seen a handful of times. The chain is built from TRBV25-1 and TRBJ2-7, with D perhaps matching TRBD2 (6 bases). The CDR3 covers 14 residues. Trimming stripped 3 bases from V and 10 bases from J, with 19 bases between. Germline CDR1 reads MGHDK; CDR2 reads SYGVNS. CDR3 amino acids: CASSDGGEWAGQYF. CDR3 DNA sequence: TGTGCCAGCAGTGACGGGGGAGAGTGGGCGGGACAGTACTTC.

This rearrangement joins TRBV2 to TRBJ2-7, with TRBD2 as a possible D gene (6 bases). Trimming removed 1 base from V and 1 base from J, with 14 bases in between. This CDR3 is built from 16 residues. Germline loops: CDR1 SNHLY, CDR2 FYNNEI. CDR3 loop: CASSEEIAVLSYEQYF. CDR3 sequence (DNA): TGTGCCAGCAGTGAAGAGATAGCGGTACTGTCCTACGAGCAGTACTTC.

This clone came up a few times. The V gene is TRBV19, the J gene TRBJ2-1; tentatively, D is TRBD1 (5 bases). CDR3 length equals 17 residues. The V gene's germline CDR1 is LNHDA and CDR2 SQIVND (reference sequence). Trimming removed 5 bases from V and 0 bases from J, with 17 bases in between. Here the CDR3 reads CASSPTDMGFSYNEQFF. CDR3 nucleotide sequence: TGTGCCAGTAGTCCGACAGATATGGGGTTCTCCTACAATGAGCAGTTCTTC.

The gene calls are TRBV7-3 and TRBJ2-7; D remains ambiguous. CDR1 is SGHTA, CDR2 FQGTGA, per germline. The CDR3 sequence is 15 residues long. The V end was cut by 7 bases, the J end by 0 bases, with 16 bases between. The DNA of the CDR3 is TGTGCCAGCACCCCGCGGCGAACGAGCTCCTACGAGCAGTACTTC. Protein sequence: CASTPRRTSSYEQYF.

This clone appeared a few times. V and J are TRBV2 and TRBJ2-2; 8 bases map to TRBD1. Germline CDR1 reads SNHLY; CDR2 reads FYNNEI. J gave up 0 bases and V 6 bases, and 0 bases lay outside the gene matches. The CDR3 contains 14 residues. CDR3 region: CASRGQANTGELFF. Written as DNA, the CDR3 is TGTGCCAGCAGGGGACAGGCGAACACCGGGGAGCTGTTTTTT.

This chain links TRBV7-8 with TRBJ2-1; D perhaps matches TRBD2 (5 bases). Per germline, CDR1 SGHVS and CDR2 FQNEAQ. This CDR3 has 16 amino acids. The V end lost 6 bases, the J end lost 0 bases, and 15 bases lay between the germline ends. DNA of the CDR3: TGTGCCAGCAGTCCGGCCCTTGGGAGCTCCTACAATGAGCAGTTCTTC. Protein sequence: CASSPALGSSYNEQFF.

This clone appeared a few times. The rearrangement uses TRBV7-3 and TRBJ2-1; TRBD2 matches 7 bases. After removal of 1 base from V and 2 bases from J, the junction contained 2 bases not matched to a gene. CDR3 length equals 15 residues. CDR1 is SGHTA and CDR2 is FQGTGA in the germline V gene. CDR3: CASSLMGGTYNEQFF. In DNA form, the CDR3 reads TGTGCCAGCAGCTTAATGGGGGGGACCTACAATGAGCAGTTCTTC.

This clone is a singleton in its sample. The chain recombines TRBV9 with TRBJ2-2; possibly TRBD2 for D (7 bases). CDR3 length equals 14 residues. V gave up 7 bases and J gave up 2 bases, with 12 bases separating them. In germline, CDR1 is SGDLS, CDR2 YYNGEE. This CDR3 is CASRGAGNTGELFF. The CDR3 bases are TGTGCCAGCCGGGGGGCAGGAAACACCGGGGAGCTGTTTTTT.

The chain is built from TRBV19 and TRBJ2-1; D not certain. This CDR3 has 13 residues. V lost 6 bases and J 10 bases, leaving 16 bases between the germline ends. Germline V gene sequence: CDR1 LNHDA, CDR2 SQIVND (reference sequence). Here the CDR3 reads CASSYPAAKEQFF. CDR3 coding DNA: TGTGCCAGTAGCTACCCCGCGGCAAAAGAGCAGTTCTTC.

The chain links TRBV2 to TRBJ1-5; D remains ambiguous. CDR3 length: 15 residues. V was trimmed by 4 bases and J by 5 bases, leaving 15 bases between them. The germline gives CDR1 SNHLY, CDR2 FYNNEI. In nucleotides, the CDR3 is TGTGCCAGCAGTGTGGGAGGCTTACGGGATCAGCCCCAGCATTTT. It encodes CASSVGGLRDQPQHF.

This clone was counted many times. The chain uses TRBV14 and TRBJ2-7, with TRBD1 identical over 8 bases. The CDR3 spans 16 residues. After removal of 4 bases from V and 3 bases from J, the junction contained 11 bases not matched to a gene. Germline V lookup: CDR1 SGHDN, CDR2 FVKESK. The CDR3 DNA reads as TGTGCCAGCAGCCCCCTTGGCGGACAGGGTAACTACGAGCAGTACTTC. This codes for CASSPLGGQGNYEQYF. The full variable domain, rest sourced from reference TRBV14 and TRBJ2-7, is EAGVTQFPSHSVIEKGQTVTLRCDPISGHDNLYWYRRVMGKEIKFLLHFVKESKQDESGMPNNRFLAERTGGTYSTLKVQPAELEDSGVYFCASSPLGGQGNYEQYFGPGTRLTVT.

This clone was seen more than once but under ten times. The gene calls are TRBV6-6 and TRBJ1-2; TRBD1 matches at 10 bases. Trimming took 6 bases from V and 5 from J; bases not matched to a gene: 6. The length of the CDR3 is 14 residues. Germline V CDR1 and CDR2: MNHNY, SVGAGI (reference sequence). CDR3 coding DNA: TGTGCCAGCAGATTGGGACAGGGGATTTATGGCTACACCTTC. Protein: CASRLGQGIYGYTF.

This chain links TRBV11-3 with TRBJ2-1; D is undetermined. There are 13 residues in the CDR3. The V end lost 1 base, the J end lost 5 bases, and 6 bases lay between the germline ends. Germline V gene sequence: CDR1 SGHNT, CDR2 YENEEA. CDR3 DNA: TGTGCCAGCAGCTTAGCCTTAGACAATGAGCAGTTCTTC. Protein: CASSLALDNEQFF.

This clone was seen a handful of times. This chain connects TRBV4-1 to TRBJ2-3; D perhaps matches TRBD2 (6 bases). The CDR3 extends over 22 amino acids. CDR1 is MGHRA and CDR2 is YSYEKL in the germline V gene. The V gene lost 2 bases and the J gene lost 6 bases, with 36 bases spanning the gap. CDR3 in amino acids: CASSQPPLGGPYTQTAWDTQYF. The CDR3 DNA follows: TGCGCCAGCAGCCAACCCCCACTGGGGGGACCATACACACAGACTGCTTGGGATACGCAGTATTTT.

The chain is built from TRBV5-4 and TRBJ2-5, with TRBD2 as a possible D gene (6 bases). Per germline, CDR1 SGHNT and CDR2 YYREEE (reference sequence). Trimming pared 4 bases from V and 5 bases from J, leaving 15 bases between. The CDR3 extends over 14 amino acids. CDR3 DNA sequence: TGTGCCAGCAGCCGGGAGTTTAGCCGGGAGACCCAGTACTTC. This encodes CASSREFSRETQYF.

The rearrangement joins TRBV7-9 to TRBJ1-4; D is uncertain. V shed 5 bases and J shed 13 bases, with 11 bases lying between them. The CDR3 sequence is 11 residues long. Germline assignment: CDR1 SEHNR and CDR2 FQNEAQ (reference sequence). CDR3 DNA sequence: TGTGCCAGCAGCAGGACGGAGGGACTGTTTTTT. This gives the protein CASSRTEGLFF.

This clone was recorded a few times. This sequence joins TRBV5-1 and TRBJ1-1; D unclear. V was trimmed by 3 bases and J by 3 bases, leaving 9 bases between them. The CDR3 spans 13 residues. Germline-derived CDR1 and CDR2 are SGHRS and YFSETQ. CDR3 nucleotide sequence: TGCGCCAGCAGCTCCTACTCGGACACTGAAGCTTTCTTT. Protein: CASSSYSDTEAFF. The full variable domain, rest sourced from reference TRBV5-1 and TRBJ1-1, is KAGVTQTPRYLIKTRGQQVTLSCSPISGHRSVSWYQQTPGQGLQFLFEYFSETQRNKGNFPGRFSGRQFSNSRSEMNVSTLELGDSALYLCASSSYSDTEAFFGQGTRLTVV.

This clone was picked up a small number of times. The rearrangement joins TRBV5-1 to TRBJ2-7; D possibly corresponds to TRBD1 (5 bases). Trimming removed 4 bases at V and 0 bases at J, with 17 bases between. This CDR3 has 16 amino acids. Germline V lookup: CDR1 SGHRS, CDR2 YFSETQ. CDR3 region: CASSGAHSSSSYEQYF. The CDR3 DNA reads as TGCGCCAGCAGCGGGGCCCATAGCAGCAGCTCCTACGAGCAGTACTTC.

This rearrangement joins TRBV5-1 to TRBJ1-2; 10 bases are shared with TRBD1. CDR1 and CDR2 (germline): SGHRS, YFSETQ. The CDR3 totals 14 residues. With V trimmed by 0 bases and J by 6 bases, 2 bases remained unmatched. CDR3 nucleotide sequence: TGCGCCAGCAGCTTGGATGGACAGGGGGATGGCTACACCTTC. It is translated as CASSLDGQGDGYTF.

This clone appeared a few times. The V call is TRBV9, the J call TRBJ2-5, with TRBD2 matching over 8 bases. The V segment lost 3 bases and the J segment 7 bases; nucleotides outside the gene matches: 14. The CDR3 contains 16 residues. CDR1 and CDR2 (germline): SGDLS, YYNGEE. Here the CDR3 DNA reads TGTGCCAGCAGCGCTCTGACTAGCGCCAATGGGGGGACCCAGTACTTC. Translated, it gives CASSALTSANGGTQYF.

This clone was picked up a small number of times. The chain joins TRBV2 to TRBJ1-1; 9 nucleotides match TRBD1. Losses at the gene ends were 5 bases for V and 1 base for J; bases not matched to a gene: 5. The germline V gene has CDR1 SNHLY and CDR2 FYNNEI. The CDR3 extends over 15 amino acids. CDR3 nucleotides: TGTGCCAGCAGTTGGACAGGGGCGACGAACACTGAAGCTTTCTTT. This codes for CASSWTGATNTEAFF.

The sample holds a few counts of this clone. The chain couples TRBV7-9 to TRBJ2-2, with D perhaps TRBD1 (5 bases). The CDR3 length is 16 residues. V shed 7 bases and J shed 0 bases, with 15 bases lying between them. Germline CDR1 reads SEHNR; CDR2 reads FQNEAQ (reference sequence). CDR3 nucleotide sequence: TGTGCCAGCAACCCCGGACACCTCGCGAACACCGGGGAGCTGTTTTTT. Protein sequence: CASNPGHLANTGELFF.

This clone turned up a few times. The rearrangement links TRBV25-1 to TRBJ2-4; possible D gene TRBD1, 5 bases. There are 14 residues in the CDR3. CDR1 is MGHDK and CDR2 is SYGVNS in the germline V gene. V lost 2 bases to trimming and J lost 3 bases, with 8 bases between them. The CDR3 DNA is TGTGCCAGCAGTGAAGCAGGGCGCAAAAACATTCAGTACTTC. Its translation is CASSEAGRKNIQYF.

This clone was counted a few times. One end of the junction fails to match germline, which may point to a read error. This CDR3 is CASGTRERNF. The DNA for the CDR3 is TGTGCCAGTGGTACGAGAGAGAGGAACTTC. The chain is built from TRBV6-6 and TRBJ2-7, with D unresolved. CDR1 is MNHNY, CDR2 SVGAGI, per germline (reference sequence). This CDR3 region has 10 residues.

The rearrangement joins TRBV4-1 to TRBJ2-1; TRBD1 matches 9 bases. Germline V gene lookup returns CDR1 MGHRA and CDR2 YSYEKL. The CDR3 has 15 amino acids. V dropped 11 bases and J dropped 8; count of bases not matched to a gene: 16. CDR3 region: CAFIPGTGKEDEQFF. The CDR3 DNA sequence: TGCGCCTTCATACCCGGGACAGGGAAGGAAGATGAGCAGTTCTTC.

The sample holds many counts of this clone. This chain links TRBV7-8 with TRBJ2-4, with D perhaps matching TRBD1 (6 bases). Looked up from germline, CDR1 is SGHVS and CDR2 is FQNEAQ. The CDR3 extends over 13 amino acids. Trimming left V 3 bases short and J 4 bases short, with 7 bases between. In DNA, the CDR3 is TGTGCCAGCAGCTTTACAGGGAAAAACATTCAGTACTTC. This gives the protein CASSFTGKNIQYF.